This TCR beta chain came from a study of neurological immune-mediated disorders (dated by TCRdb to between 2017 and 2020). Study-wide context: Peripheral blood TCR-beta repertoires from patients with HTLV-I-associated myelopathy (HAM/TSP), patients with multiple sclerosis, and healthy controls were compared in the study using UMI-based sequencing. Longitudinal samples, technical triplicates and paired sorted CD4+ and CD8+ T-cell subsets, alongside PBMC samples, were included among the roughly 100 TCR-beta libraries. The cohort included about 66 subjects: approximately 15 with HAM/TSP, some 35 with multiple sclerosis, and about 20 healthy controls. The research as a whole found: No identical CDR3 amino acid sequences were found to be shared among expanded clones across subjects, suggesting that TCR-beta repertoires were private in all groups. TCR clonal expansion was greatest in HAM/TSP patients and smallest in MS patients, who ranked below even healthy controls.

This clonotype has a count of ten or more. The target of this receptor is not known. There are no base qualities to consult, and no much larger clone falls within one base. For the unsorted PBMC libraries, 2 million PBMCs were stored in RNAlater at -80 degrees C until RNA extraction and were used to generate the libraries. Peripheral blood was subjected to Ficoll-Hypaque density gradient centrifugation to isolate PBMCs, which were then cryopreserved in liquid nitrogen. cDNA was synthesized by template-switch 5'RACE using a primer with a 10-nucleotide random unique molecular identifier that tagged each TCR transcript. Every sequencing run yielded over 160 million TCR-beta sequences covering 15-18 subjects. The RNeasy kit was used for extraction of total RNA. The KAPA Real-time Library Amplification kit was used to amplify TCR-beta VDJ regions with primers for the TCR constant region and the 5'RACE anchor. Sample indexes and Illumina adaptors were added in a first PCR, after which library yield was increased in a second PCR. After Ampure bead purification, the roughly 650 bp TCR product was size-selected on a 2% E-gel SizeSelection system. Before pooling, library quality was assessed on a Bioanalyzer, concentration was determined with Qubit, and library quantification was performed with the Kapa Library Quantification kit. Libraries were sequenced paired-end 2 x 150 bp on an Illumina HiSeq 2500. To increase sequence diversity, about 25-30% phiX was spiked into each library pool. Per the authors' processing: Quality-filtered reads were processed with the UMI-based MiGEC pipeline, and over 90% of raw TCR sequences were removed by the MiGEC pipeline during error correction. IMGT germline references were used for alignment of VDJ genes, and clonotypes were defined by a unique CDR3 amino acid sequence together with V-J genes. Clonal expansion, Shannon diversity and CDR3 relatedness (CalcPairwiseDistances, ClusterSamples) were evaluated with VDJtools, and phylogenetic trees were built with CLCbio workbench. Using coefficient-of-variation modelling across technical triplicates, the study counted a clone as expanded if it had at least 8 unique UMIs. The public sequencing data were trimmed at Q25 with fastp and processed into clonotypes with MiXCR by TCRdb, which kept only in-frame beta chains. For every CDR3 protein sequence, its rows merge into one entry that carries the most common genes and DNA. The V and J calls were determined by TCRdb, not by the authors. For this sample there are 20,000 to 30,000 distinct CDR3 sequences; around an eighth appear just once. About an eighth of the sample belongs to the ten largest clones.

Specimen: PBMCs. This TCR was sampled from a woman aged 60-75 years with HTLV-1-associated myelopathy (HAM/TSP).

The DNA reads TGCAGAGTAACCGAGAACACTGAAGCTTTCTTT. Its protein is CRVTENTEAFF. This chain is built from TRBV29-1 and TRBJ1-1; the D gene is not confidently resolved. There are 11 amino acids in the CDR3, from cysteine to phenylalanine inclusive. Of the read, only the CDR3 DNA is kept; its 33 bases are in frame from base 1. Sequences SQVTM (CDR1) and ANQGSEA (CDR2) are obtained from the germline V gene.